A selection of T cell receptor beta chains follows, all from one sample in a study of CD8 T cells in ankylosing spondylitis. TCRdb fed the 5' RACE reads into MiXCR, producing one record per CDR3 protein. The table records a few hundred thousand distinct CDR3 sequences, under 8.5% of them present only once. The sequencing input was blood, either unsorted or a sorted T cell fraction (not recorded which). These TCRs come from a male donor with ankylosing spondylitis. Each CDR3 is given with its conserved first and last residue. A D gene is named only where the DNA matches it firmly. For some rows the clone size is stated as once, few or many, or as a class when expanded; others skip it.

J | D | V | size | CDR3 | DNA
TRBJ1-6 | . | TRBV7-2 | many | CASSENRPFNSPLHF | TGTGCCAGCAGCGAGAACAGGCCTTTTAATTCACCCCTCCACTTT
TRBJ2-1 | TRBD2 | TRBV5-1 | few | CASSNSGGSSYNEQFF | TGCGCCAGCAGCAATAGCGGGGGGAGCTCCTACAATGAGCAGTTCTTC
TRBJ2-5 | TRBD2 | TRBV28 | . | CASSRSGRRGETQYF | TGTGCCAGCAGCCGTAGCGGGAGGAGGGGGGAGACCCAGTACTTC
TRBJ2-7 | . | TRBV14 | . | CASSLDLPYEQYF | TGTGCCAGCAGCCTGGACTTACCCTACGAGCAGTACTTC
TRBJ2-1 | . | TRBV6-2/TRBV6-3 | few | CASSYILPDSNEQFF | TGTGCCAGCAGTTACATACTCCCGGACTCGAATGAGCAGTTCTTC
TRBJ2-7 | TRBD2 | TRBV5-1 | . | CASSPLAGDSYEQYF | TGCGCCAGCAGCCCACTAGCGGGAGACTCCTACGAGCAGTACTTC
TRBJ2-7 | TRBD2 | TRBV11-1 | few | CASSGLAGVHEQYF | TGTGCCAGCAGCGGGCTAGCGGGAGTCCACGAGCAGTACTTC
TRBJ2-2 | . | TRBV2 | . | CASSATANTGELFF | TGTGCCAGCAGCGCGACAGCGAACACCGGGGAGCTGTTTTTT
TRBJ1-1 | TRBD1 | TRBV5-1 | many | CASSQAGGTEAFF | TGCGCCAGCAGCCAAGCAGGGGGCACTGAAGCTTTCTTT
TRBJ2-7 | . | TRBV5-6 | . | CASSSGLPYEQYF | TGTGCCAGCAGCTCAGGACTACCCTACGAGCAGTACTTC
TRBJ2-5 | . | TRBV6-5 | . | CASSLGLAQNQETQYF | TGTGCCAGCAGTTTGGGGCTAGCGCAGAACCAAGAGACCCAGTACTTC
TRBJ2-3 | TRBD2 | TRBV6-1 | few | CASRFTGTRDPDTQYF | TGTGCCAGCAGATTTACCGGGACTAGGGACCCAGATACGCAGTATTTT
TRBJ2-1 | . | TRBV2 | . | CASMLGGIKNEQFF | TGTGCCAGCATGCTAGGGGGAATAAAAAATGAGCAGTTCTTC
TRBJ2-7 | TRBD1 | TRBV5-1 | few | CASSLDGTGAYEQYF | TGCGCCAGCAGCTTGGATGGGACAGGGGCCTACGAGCAGTACTTC
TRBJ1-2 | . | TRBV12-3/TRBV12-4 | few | CASSLGLGFHLTF | TGTGCCAGCAGTTTAGGTTTAGGGTTCCACCTCACCTTC
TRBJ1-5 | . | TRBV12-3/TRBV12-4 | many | CASSGSRNQPQHF | TGTGCCAGCAGTGGGAGCCGCAATCAGCCCCAGCATTTT
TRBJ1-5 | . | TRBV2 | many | CASSEGRSNQPQHF | TGTGCCAGCAGTGAAGGCAGGAGTAATCAGCCCCAGCATTTT
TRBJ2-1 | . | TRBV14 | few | CASSQLDREQFF | TGTGCCAGCAGCCAACTCGACCGTGAGCAGTTCTTC
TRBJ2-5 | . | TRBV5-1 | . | CASSLPDGGETQYF | TGCGCCAGCAGCTTGCCGGACGGAGGGGAGACCCAGTACTTC
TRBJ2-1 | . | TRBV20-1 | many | CSATDFRLNEQFF | TGCAGTGCTACCGATTTTAGACTCAATGAGCAGTTCTTC
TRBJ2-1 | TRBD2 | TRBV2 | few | CASSPLAGVWTEQFF | TGTGCCAGCAGTCCGCTAGCGGGCGTATGGACTGAGCAGTTCTTC
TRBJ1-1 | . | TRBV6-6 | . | CASSYPNTEAFF | TGTGCCAGCAGTTACCCAAACACTGAAGCTTTCTTT
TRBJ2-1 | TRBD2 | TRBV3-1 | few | CASSPSAGAYNEQFF | TGTGCCAGCAGCCCTTCAGCGGGAGCCTACAATGAGCAGTTCTTC
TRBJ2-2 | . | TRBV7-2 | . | CASSAPSNTGELFF | TGTGCCAGCAGCGCACCTAGCAACACCGGGGAGCTGTTTTTT